This TCR beta chain originates from a study of blood T cell repertoires in COVID-19. Looking at the study overall: Acute-phase and convalescent COVID-19 samples originated in the United States, Italy and Spain. In each case, the material was cDNA or gDNA derived from T cells, B-cell-depleted T cells, or PBMCs.

The V gene's germline CDR1 is SGHTA and CDR2 FQGTGA. This CDR3 has 12 residues. V was shortened by 2 bases and J by 7 bases, with 6 bases between the two germline ends. In the source study's methods: Amplifying reference gene primers gave estimates of nucleated cell counts. Assay: immunoSEQ multiplex PCR; the TCRdb copy retains only in-frame clones and omits some. The D gene and trimming were derived from the DNA, and the V and J assignments and clone size from that table. The table lists 250,000 to 350,000 clones, approximately 86% of them singletons, with 2.1% in the top ten. The TCR originated in a woman between 25 and 40 years old who had recovered from COVID-19. The gene calls are TRBV7-3 and TRBJ2-1, with a possible D match to TRBD1 (5 bases). Sequencing was carried out using peripheral blood. This chain's CDR3 is CASSLQGNEQFF. The CDR3, as DNA: TGTGCCAGCAGCTTACAGGGTAATGAGCAGTTCTTC.